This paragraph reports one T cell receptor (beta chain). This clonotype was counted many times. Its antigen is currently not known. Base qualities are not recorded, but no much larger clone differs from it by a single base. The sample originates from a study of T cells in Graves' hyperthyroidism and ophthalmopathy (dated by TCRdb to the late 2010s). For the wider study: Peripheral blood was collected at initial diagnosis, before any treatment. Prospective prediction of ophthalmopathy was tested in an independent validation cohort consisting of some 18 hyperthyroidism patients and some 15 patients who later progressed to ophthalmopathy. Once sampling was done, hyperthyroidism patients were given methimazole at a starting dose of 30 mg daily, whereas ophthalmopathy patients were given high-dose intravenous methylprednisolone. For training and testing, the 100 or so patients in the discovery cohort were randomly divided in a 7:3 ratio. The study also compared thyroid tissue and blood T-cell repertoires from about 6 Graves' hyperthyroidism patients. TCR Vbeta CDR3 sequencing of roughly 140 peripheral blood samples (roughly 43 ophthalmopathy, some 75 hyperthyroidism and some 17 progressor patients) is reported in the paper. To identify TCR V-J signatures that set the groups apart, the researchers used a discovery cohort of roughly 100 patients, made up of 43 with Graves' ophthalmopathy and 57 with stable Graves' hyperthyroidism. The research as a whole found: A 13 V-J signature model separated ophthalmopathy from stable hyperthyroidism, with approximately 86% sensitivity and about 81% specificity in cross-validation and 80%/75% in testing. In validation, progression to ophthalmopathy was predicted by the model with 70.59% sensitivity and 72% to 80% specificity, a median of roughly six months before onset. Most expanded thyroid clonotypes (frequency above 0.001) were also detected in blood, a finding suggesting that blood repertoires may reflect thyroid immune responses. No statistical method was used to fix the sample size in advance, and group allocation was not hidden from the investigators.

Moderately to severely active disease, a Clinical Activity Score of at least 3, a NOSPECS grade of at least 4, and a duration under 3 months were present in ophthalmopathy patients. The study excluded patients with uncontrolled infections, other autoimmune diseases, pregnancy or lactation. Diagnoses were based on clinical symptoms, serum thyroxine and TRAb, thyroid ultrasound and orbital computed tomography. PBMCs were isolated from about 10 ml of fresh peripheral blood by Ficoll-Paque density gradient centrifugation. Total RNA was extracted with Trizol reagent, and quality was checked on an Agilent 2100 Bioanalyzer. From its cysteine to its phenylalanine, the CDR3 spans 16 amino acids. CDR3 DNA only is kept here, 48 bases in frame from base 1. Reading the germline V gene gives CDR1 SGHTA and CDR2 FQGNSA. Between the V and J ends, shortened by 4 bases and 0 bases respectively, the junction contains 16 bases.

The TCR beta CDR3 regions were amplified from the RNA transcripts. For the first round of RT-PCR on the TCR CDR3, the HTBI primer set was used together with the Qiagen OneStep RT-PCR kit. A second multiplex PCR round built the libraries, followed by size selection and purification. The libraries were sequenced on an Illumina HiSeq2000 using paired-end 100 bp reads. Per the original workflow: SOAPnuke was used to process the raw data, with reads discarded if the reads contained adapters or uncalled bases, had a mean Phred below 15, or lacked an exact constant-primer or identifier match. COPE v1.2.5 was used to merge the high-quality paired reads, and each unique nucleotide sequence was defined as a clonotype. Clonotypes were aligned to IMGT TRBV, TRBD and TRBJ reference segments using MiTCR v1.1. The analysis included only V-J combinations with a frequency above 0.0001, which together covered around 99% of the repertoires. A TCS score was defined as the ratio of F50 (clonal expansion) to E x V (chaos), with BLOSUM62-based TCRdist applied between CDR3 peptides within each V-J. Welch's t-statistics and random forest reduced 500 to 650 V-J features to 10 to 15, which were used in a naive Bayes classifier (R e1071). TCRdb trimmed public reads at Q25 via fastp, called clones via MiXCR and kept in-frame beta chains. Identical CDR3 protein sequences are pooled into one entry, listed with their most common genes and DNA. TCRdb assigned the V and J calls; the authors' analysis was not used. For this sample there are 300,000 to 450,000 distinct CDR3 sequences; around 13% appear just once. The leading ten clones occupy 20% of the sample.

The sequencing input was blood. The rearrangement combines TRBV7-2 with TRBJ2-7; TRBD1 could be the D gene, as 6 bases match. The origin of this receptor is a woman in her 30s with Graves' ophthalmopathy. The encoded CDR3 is CASSSFKGHSSYEQYF. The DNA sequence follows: TGTGCCAGCAGCTCGTTCAAGGGACACAGCTCCTACGAGCAGTACTTC.